One sample yielded the 27 T cell receptor beta chains listed below, sequenced in a study of control samples from healthy donors and cancer patients. Repertoires were generated with immunoSEQ multiplex PCR, while TCRdb's copy carries only in-frame clones and drops some. The data show approximately 50,000 clones, with roughly 87% seen just once and over 13% held by the top ten. Sample: PBMCs. Source of these receptors: a man aged 60-69 years with head and neck cancer.

This clone was observed a handful of times. The gene calls are TRBV7-6 and TRBJ2-7; no firm D call. The CDR3 is made up of 14 amino acids. Between the trimmed V and J ends, which lost 2 bases and 0 bases, there was a span of 8 bases. Germline V CDR1 and CDR2: SGHVS, FNYEAQ. The CDR3 sequence: CASSLNSLSYEQYF. CDR3 coding DNA: TGTGCCAGCAGCTTAAATTCCCTCTCCTACGAGCAGTACTTC.

The J gene is TRBJ1-3, the V gene TRBV9; D is perhaps TRBD1 (5 bases). Looked up from germline, CDR1 is SGDLS and CDR2 is YYNGEE. The CDR3 has 14 amino acids. The V and J ends lost 5 bases and 1 base respectively, with 10 bases between them. The CDR3 DNA sequence: TGTGCCAGCAGTCGTGGGGGATCTGGAAACACCATATATTTT. Translating gives CASSRGGSGNTIYF.

The chain has TRBV28 and TRBJ2-7; no definite D call. V dropped 7 bases and J dropped 8 bases, with 12 bases sitting between them. The CDR3 is made up of 11 amino acids. CDR1 MDHEN and CDR2 SYDVKM come from the germline V gene. CDR3 sequence (DNA): TGTGCCAGCACTGATCGGACGCAGCAGTACTTC. Translating gives CASTDRTQQYF.

The chain links TRBV5-1 to TRBJ1-5; D gene ambiguous. Trimming shortened V by 0 bases and J by 5 bases, and 9 bases separated the two germline ends. CDR3 length equals 14 residues. Germline CDR1 and CDR2: SGHRS and YFSETQ. In DNA form, the CDR3 reads TGCGCCAGCAGCTTGGGGTCCGGTGATCAGCCCCAGCATTTT. This gives the protein CASSLGSGDQPQHF.

The chain has TRBV5-6 and TRBJ2-5, with 9 bases fitting TRBD2. The junction had 5 bases not matched to a gene; V was cut back by 0 bases and J by 5 bases. CDR1 SGHDT and CDR2 YYEEEE come from the germline V gene. CDR3 size: 15 residues. In DNA, the CDR3 is TGTGCCAGCAGCTTGGGGACTAGCGATCGGGAGACCCAGTACTTC. Its translation: CASSLGTSDRETQYF.

J is TRBJ2-5 and V is TRBV7-9, with D perhaps TRBD1 (6 bases). Germline loops: CDR1 SEHNR, CDR2 FQNEAQ (reference sequence). Trimming removed 8 bases from V and 2 bases from J, with 15 bases in between. The CDR3 totals 14 residues. This CDR3 reads CASRTWDTQETQYF. DNA of the CDR3: TGTGCCAGCCGAACTTGGGACACTCAAGAGACCCAGTACTTC.

This rearrangement joins TRBV6-1 to TRBJ2-2; D uncertain. Germline values: CDR1 MNHNS, CDR2 SASEGT. The CDR3 spans 14 residues. Trimming stripped 0 bases from V and 8 bases from J, with 10 bases between. In DNA, the CDR3 is TGTGCCAGCAGTGAAGCGGGGTTTAATGGGGAGCTGTTTTTT. Residues: CASSEAGFNGELFF.

V and J are TRBV27 and TRBJ2-3; 9 positions agree with TRBD2. Looked up from germline, CDR1 is MNHEY and CDR2 is SMNVEV (reference sequence). The CDR3 sequence is 15 residues long. With 4 bases clipped from V and 7 bases from J, the junction kept 9 bases outside the gene matches. Here the CDR3 reads CASSYSGGFGYTQYF. The CDR3 DNA follows: TGTGCCAGCAGTTATAGCGGGGGTTTCGGTTATACGCAGTATTTT.

The rearrangement links TRBV3-1 (or the pseudogene TRBV3-2) to TRBJ2-7, with D maybe TRBD2 (6 bases). Germline lookup yields CDR1 LGHDT and CDR2 YNNKEL (reference sequence). Trimming cost V 1 base and J 3 bases, with 13 bases left between them. The CDR3 has 15 amino acids. CDR3 region: CASSQGGGIGYEQYF. The CDR3 DNA reads as TGTGCCAGCAGCCAAGGAGGAGGGATCGGCTACGAGCAGTACTTC.

The V gene is TRBV7-8, the J gene TRBJ2-2, with TRBD2 matching over 8 bases. Germline CDR1 SGHVS, CDR2 FQNEAQ. The CDR3 has 14 residues. The V segment lost 3 bases and the J segment 7 bases; nucleotides outside the gene matches: 4. CDR3 DNA: TGTGCCAGCAGCTTGGGACTAGTGGGCGGGGAGCTGTTTTTT. Translated: CASSLGLVGGELFF.

This clone was observed a handful of times. This chain joins TRBV28 and TRBJ2-7; possible D gene TRBD1, 6 bases. The ends were cut back, 10 bases at V and 4 bases at J, with 20 bases in the middle. The germline V gene encodes CDR1 MDHEN and CDR2 SYDVKM. CDR3 length: 14 residues. DNA for the CDR3: TGTGCCATTTCACTCCGGGACACGTTTTACGAGCAGTACTTC. This encodes CAISLRDTFYEQYF. Full variable domain (remainder filled in from reference TRBV28 and TRBJ2-7): DVKVTQSSRYLVKRTGEKVFLECVQDMDHENMFWYRQDPGLGLRLIYFSYDVKMKEKGDIPEGYSVSREKKERFSLILESASTNQTSMYLCAISLRDTFYEQYFGPGTRLTVT.

The V gene is TRBV6-6, the J gene TRBJ1-1; possible D gene TRBD1, 5 bases. Per the germline V gene, CDR1 is MNHNY and CDR2 is SVGAGI (reference sequence). V lost 4 bases and J 1 base, leaving 13 bases between the germline ends. This CDR3 region has 15 residues. The CDR3 nucleotides read TGTGCCAGCAGTTCGAACCAGCAGGGGAACACTGAAGCTTTCTTT. Translated: CASSSNQQGNTEAFF.

The chain uses TRBV6-5 and TRBJ2-7; 7 bases are a match to TRBD1. Germline V gives CDR1 MNHEY, CDR2 SVGAGI. The J segment lost 4 bases and the V segment lost 6 bases, leaving 9 bases of the junction unmatched. CDR3 length: 14 amino acids. The CDR3 is CASSDGRGIYEQYF. Written as DNA, the CDR3 is TGTGCCAGCAGCGACGGCAGGGGGATATACGAGCAGTACTTC.

V usage is TRBV15 and J usage is TRBJ2-3, with TRBD2 identical over 9 bases. This CDR3 has 17 amino acids. The V segment lost 0 bases and the J segment 6 bases; nucleotides outside the gene matches: 10. Germline lookup yields CDR1 LNHNV and CDR2 YYDKDF (reference sequence). The CDR3 DNA sequence: TGTGCCACCAGCAGAGATAGGGCTAGCGGGGCCCCGGATACGCAGTATTTT. This gives the protein CATSRDRASGAPDTQYF. Using reference TRBV15 and TRBJ2-3 for the parts outside the CDR3, the full variable domain is DAMVIQNPRYQVTQFGKPVTLSCSQTLNHNVMYWYQQKSSQAPKLLFHYYDKDFNNEADTPDNFQSRRPNTSFCFLDIRSPGLGDTAMYLCATSRDRASGAPDTQYFGPGTRLTVL.

The chain carries TRBV7-8 and TRBJ2-2; tentatively, D is TRBD1 (5 bases). Trimming took off 2 bases at V and 0 bases at J, with 7 bases between the two ends. The CDR3 has 15 residues. Germline V gene sequence: CDR1 SGHVS, CDR2 FQNEAQ. The DNA of the CDR3 is TGTGCCAGCAGCTTAATAGGGGCGAACACCGGGGAGCTGTTTTTT. Amino acids: CASSLIGANTGELFF.

The V gene is TRBV3-1 (or the pseudogene TRBV3-2), the J gene TRBJ1-4, with D maybe TRBD1 (5 bases). CDR1 and CDR2 (germline): LGHDT, YNNKEL (reference sequence). This CDR3 is built from 15 residues. V shed 4 bases and J shed 5 bases, with 14 bases lying between them. CDR3 in amino acids: CASSPSQGLNEKLFF. CDR3 bases: TGTGCCAGCAGCCCCTCTCAGGGTCTGAATGAAAAACTGTTTTTT.

The V call is TRBV7-8, the J call TRBJ2-7; 12 nucleotides line up with TRBD2. The J segment lost 6 bases and the V segment lost 2 bases, leaving 8 bases of the junction unmatched. CDR1 and CDR2 (germline): SGHVS, FQNEAQ. The CDR3 consists of 16 residues. The CDR3 DNA is TGTGCCAGCAGCTTAATTGCAGGACTAGCGGGACGCGAGCAGTACTTC. It codes for CASSLIAGLAGREQYF.

The V and J genes are TRBV5-1 and TRBJ2-7, with TRBD1 matching 8 bases. The trim removed 0 bases at V and 6 bases at J, leaving 8 bases unmatched. Germline CDR1 SGHRS, CDR2 YFSETQ. The CDR3 spans 15 residues. As DNA, the CDR3 is TGCGCCAGCAGCTTGGACGGGACAGGACCTCGCGAGCAGTACTTC. Amino acids: CASSLDGTGPREQYF. The variable domain in full, with the rest retrieved from reference TRBV5-1 and TRBJ2-7, is KAGVTQTPRYLIKTRGQQVTLSCSPISGHRSVSWYQQTPGQGLQFLFEYFSETQRNKGNFPGRFSGRQFSNSRSEMNVSTLELGDSALYLCASSLDGTGPREQYFGPGTRLTVT.

The chain is built from TRBV2 and TRBJ1-2; 9 nucleotides match TRBD1. With 7 bases clipped from V and 0 bases from J, the junction kept 9 bases outside the gene matches. Germline V gene data show CDR1 as SNHLY and CDR2 as FYNNEI. The CDR3 runs to 16 residues. In nucleotides, the CDR3 is TGTGCCAGCACCTGGGGGACAGGGCCTACTAACTATGGCTACACCTTC. Its translation is CASTWGTGPTNYGYTF.

The chain is built from TRBV7-8 and TRBJ1-6; D is perhaps TRBD1 (6 bases). This CDR3 spans 17 amino acids. Germline V gives CDR1 SGHVS, CDR2 FQNEAQ. Trimming removed 5 bases from V and 6 bases from J, with 20 bases in between. The CDR3 DNA follows: TGTGCCAGCAGCGAGCGATTCTCGGGGGGCCCTAATTCACCCCTCCACTTT. Its translation: CASSERFSGGPNSPLHF.

The J gene is TRBJ1-1, the V gene TRBV5-6, with D possibly TRBD1 on 5 matching bases. CDR3 length equals 13 residues. Germline lookup yields CDR1 SGHDT and CDR2 YYEEEE. V shed 4 bases and J shed 6 bases, with 13 bases lying between them. CDR3 nucleotide sequence: TGTGCCAGCAGCCCAGATTTGGGGGCTGAAGCTTTCTTT. Translating gives CASSPDLGAEAFF.

This clone showed up just a few times. The chain is built from TRBV7-2 and TRBJ1-6; D not certain. V was trimmed by 2 bases and J by 5 bases, leaving 10 bases between them. The CDR3 consists of 15 residues. CDR1 and CDR2 (germline): SGHTA, FQGNSA. CDR3 nucleotides: TGTGCCAGCAGCTTATTGGGTTTCCATAATTCACCCCTCCACTTT. It yields the protein CASSLLGFHNSPLHF. Using reference TRBV7-2 and TRBJ1-6 for the parts outside the CDR3, the full variable domain is GAGVSQSPSNKVTEKGKDVELRCDPISGHTALYWYRQSLGQGLEFLIYFQGNSAPDKSGLPSDRFSAERTGGSVSTLTIQRTQQEDSAVYLCASSLLGFHNSPLHFGNGTRLTVT.

The chain carries TRBV27 and TRBJ1-3, with a possible D match to TRBD1 (5 bases). Germline CDR1 and CDR2: MNHEY and SMNVEV (reference sequence). Trimming stripped 2 bases from V and 4 bases from J, with 12 bases between. This CDR3 spans 15 amino acids. This CDR3 reads CASSLRGAAGNTIYF. As DNA, the CDR3 is TGTGCCAGCAGTTTAAGAGGGGCCGCGGGAAACACCATATATTTT.

This chain connects TRBV7-9 to TRBJ2-7, with D unclear. Trimming cost V 0 bases and J 7 bases, with 4 bases left between them. Germline V gene data show CDR1 as SEHNR and CDR2 as FQNEAQ (reference sequence). This CDR3 has 11 residues. CDR3 in amino acids: CASSLATEQYF. In DNA, the CDR3 is TGTGCCAGCAGCTTAGCGACAGAGCAGTACTTC.

V usage is TRBV18 and J usage is TRBJ2-2; 9 positions match TRBD1. Germline values: CDR1 KGHSH, CDR2 LQKENI. Germline trimming cut 0 bases from V and 1 base from J; bases unmatched to any gene: 3. This CDR3 is built from 17 residues. DNA of the CDR3: TGTGCCAGCTCACCACCCTCGACAGGGGGGAACACCGGGGAGCTGTTTTTT. Translating it yields CASSPPSTGGNTGELFF.

This chain connects TRBV29-1 to TRBJ1-1, with unresolved D. Trimming pared 7 bases from V and 1 base from J, leaving 10 bases between. Per germline, CDR1 SQVTM and CDR2 ANQGSEA. This CDR3 contains 12 residues. The CDR3 loop reads CSAKTQNTEAFF. The CDR3 region has the DNA TGCAGCGCCAAGACCCAGAACACTGAAGCTTTCTTT.

The chain links TRBV28 to TRBJ1-2; D gene uncertain. Looked up from germline, CDR1 is MDHEN and CDR2 is SYDVKM. The CDR3 covers 11 residues. Trimming left V 6 bases short and J 2 bases short, with 4 bases between. CDR3 bases: TGTGCCAGCAGCGGGAACTATGGCTACACCTTC. It yields the protein CASSGNYGYTF.